This TCR beta chain was captured by sequencing in a study of cytomegalovirus exposure and HLA in healthy donors. Study outcomes and limitations: V- and J-gene trimming of TCR beta was linked (in a later analysis) to a missense DCLRE1C variant. A later analysis associated about 18,000 TCR beta sequences with HLA alleles at a 0.05 false discovery rate. An ancestry cluster, one associated with Asian ancestry, reportedly showed fewer N-insertions than the 666-donor mean in a later analysis.

This clone was seen more than once but under ten times. Antigen: not known. Healthy bone marrow donors made up the donors. Vbeta (60) and Jbeta (13) primers were used in the PCR. Produced via immunoSEQ multiplex PCR; TCRdb's table is partial and in-frame only. In the table there are about 160,000 clones, around 69% of which are singletons. The sample comprised PBMCs. This receptor was taken from a man aged 60 to 69 in good health and CMV-seronegative.

This CDR3 is CSVEVSGGETQYF. The DNA of the CDR3 is TGCAGCGTTGAAGTGTCGGGAGGAGAGACCCAGTACTTC. V is TRBV29-1 and J is TRBJ2-5; 7 nucleotides agree with TRBD2. CDR3 length equals 13 residues. The J segment lost 4 bases and the V segment lost 1 base, leaving 3 bases of the junction unmatched. CDR1 and CDR2 from the germline V gene are SQVTM and ANQGSEA.